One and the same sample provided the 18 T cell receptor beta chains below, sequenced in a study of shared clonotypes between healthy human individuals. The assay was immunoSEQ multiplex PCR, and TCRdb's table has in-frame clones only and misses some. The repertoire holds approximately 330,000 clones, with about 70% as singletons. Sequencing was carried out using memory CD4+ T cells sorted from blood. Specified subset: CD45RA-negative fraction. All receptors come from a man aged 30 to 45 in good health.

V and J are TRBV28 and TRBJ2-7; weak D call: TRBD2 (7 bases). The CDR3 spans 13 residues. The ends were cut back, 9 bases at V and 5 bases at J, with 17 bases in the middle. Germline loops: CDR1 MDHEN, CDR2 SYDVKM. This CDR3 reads CASRGGGVHEQYF. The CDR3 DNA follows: TGTGCCAGTAGAGGGGGGGGAGTCCACGAGCAGTACTTC. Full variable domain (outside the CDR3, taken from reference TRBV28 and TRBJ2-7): DVKVTQSSRYLVKRTGEKVFLECVQDMDHENMFWYRQDPGLGLRLIYFSYDVKMKEKGDIPEGYSVSREKKERFSLILESASTNQTSMYLCASRGGGVHEQYFGPGTRLTVT.

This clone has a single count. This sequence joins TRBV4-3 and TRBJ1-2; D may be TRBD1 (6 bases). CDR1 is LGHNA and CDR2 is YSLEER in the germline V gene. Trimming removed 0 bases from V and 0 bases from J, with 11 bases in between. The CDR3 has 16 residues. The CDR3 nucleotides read TGCGCCAGCAGCCAAGAGGGACAAGCTACTAACTATGGCTACACCTTC. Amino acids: CASSQEGQATNYGYTF.

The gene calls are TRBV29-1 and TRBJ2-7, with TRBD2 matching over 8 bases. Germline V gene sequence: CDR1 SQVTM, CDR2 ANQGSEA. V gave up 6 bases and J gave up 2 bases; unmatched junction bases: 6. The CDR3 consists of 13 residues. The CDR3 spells CSVQAGAPYEQYF. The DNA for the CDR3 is TGCAGCGTCCAAGCGGGGGCGCCCTACGAGCAGTACTTC.

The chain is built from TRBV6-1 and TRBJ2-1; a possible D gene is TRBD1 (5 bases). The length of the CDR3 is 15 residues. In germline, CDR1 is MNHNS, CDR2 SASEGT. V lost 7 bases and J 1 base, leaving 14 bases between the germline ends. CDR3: CASTGHFPSYNEQFF. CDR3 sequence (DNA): TGTGCCAGCACCGGACACTTTCCTTCCTACAATGAGCAGTTCTTC.

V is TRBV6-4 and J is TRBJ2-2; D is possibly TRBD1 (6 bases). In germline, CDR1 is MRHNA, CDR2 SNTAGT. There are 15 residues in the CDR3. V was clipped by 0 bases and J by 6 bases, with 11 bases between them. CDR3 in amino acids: CASSDSYRAPGELFF. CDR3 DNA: TGTGCCAGCAGTGACTCTTACAGGGCTCCCGGGGAGCTGTTTTTT.

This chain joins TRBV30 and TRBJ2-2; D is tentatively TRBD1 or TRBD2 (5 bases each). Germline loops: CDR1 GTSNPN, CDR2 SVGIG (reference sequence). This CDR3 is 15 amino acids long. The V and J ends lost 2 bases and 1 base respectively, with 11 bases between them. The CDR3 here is CAWSTGTLNTGELFF. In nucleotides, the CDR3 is TGTGCCTGGAGTACCGGGACGTTGAACACCGGGGAGCTGTTTTTT.

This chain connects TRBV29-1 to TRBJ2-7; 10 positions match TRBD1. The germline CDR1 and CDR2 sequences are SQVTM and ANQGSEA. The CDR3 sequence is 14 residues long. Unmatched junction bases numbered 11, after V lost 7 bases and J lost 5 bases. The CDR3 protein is CSGWGGQGVDEQYF. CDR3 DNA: TGCAGCGGCTGGGGCGGACAGGGGGTCGACGAGCAGTACTTC.

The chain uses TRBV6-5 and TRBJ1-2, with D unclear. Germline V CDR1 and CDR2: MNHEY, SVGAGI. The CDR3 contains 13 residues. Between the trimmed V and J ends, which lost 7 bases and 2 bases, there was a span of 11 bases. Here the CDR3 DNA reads TGTGCCAGCACTCCCTGGGGAAACTATGGCTACACCTTC. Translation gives CASTPWGNYGYTF.

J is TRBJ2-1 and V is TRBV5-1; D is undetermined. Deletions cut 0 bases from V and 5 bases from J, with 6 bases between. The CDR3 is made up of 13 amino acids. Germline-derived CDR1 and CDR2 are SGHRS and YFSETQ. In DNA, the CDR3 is TGCGCCAGCAGCTTGGTCCAGGACAATGAGCAGTTCTTC. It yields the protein CASSLVQDNEQFF. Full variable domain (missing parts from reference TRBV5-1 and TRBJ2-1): KAGVTQTPRYLIKTRGQQVTLSCSPISGHRSVSWYQQTPGQGLQFLFEYFSETQRNKGNFPGRFSGRQFSNSRSEMNVSTLELGDSALYLCASSLVQDNEQFFGPGTRLTVL.

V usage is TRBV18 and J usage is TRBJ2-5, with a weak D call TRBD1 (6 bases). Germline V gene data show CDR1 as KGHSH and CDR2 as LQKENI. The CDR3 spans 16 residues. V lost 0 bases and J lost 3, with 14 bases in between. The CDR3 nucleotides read TGTGCCAGCTCACCACCGACAGGTGGGAATAAAGAGACCCAGTACTTC. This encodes CASSPPTGGNKETQYF.

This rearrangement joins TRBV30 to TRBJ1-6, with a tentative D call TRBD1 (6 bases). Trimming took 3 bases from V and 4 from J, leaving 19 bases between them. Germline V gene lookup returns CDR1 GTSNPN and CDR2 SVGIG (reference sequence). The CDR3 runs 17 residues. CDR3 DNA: TGTGCCTGGAGGCCGGGACACATCATCTTTTATAATTCACCCCTCCACTTT. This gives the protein CAWRPGHIIFYNSPLHF.

CDR3 residues: CASSPQSSEQFF. CDR3 sequence (DNA): TGTGCCAGCTCACCACAGTCTTCCGAGCAGTTCTTC. The rearrangement links TRBV18 to TRBJ2-1; D is uncertain. CDR1 and CDR2 from the germline V gene are KGHSH and LQKENI. Trimming pared 1 base from V and 10 bases from J, leaving 8 bases between. CDR3 length equals 12 residues.

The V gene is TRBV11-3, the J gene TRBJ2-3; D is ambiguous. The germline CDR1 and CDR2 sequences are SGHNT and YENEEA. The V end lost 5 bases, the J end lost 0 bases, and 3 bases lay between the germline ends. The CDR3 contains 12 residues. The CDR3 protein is CASSPSTDTQYF. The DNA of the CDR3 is TGTGCCAGCAGCCCAAGCACAGATACGCAGTATTTT. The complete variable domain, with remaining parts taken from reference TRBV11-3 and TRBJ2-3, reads EAGVVQSPRYKIIEKKQPVAFWCNPISGHNTLYWYLQNLGQGPELLIRYENEEAVDDSQLPKDRFSAERLKGVDSTLKIQPAELGDSAVYLCASSPSTDTQYFGPGTRLTVL.

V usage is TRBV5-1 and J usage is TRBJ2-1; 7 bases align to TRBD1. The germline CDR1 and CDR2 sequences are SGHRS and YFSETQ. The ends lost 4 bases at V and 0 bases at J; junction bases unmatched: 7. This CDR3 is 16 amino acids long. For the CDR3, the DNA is TGCGCCAGCAGCCCGGGACAGCCGAGCTCCTACAATGAGCAGTTCTTC. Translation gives CASSPGQPSSYNEQFF.

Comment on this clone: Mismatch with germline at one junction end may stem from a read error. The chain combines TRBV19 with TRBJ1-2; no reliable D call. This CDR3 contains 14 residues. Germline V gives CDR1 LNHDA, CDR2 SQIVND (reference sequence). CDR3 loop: CASSTGDRDIPTGF. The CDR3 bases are TGTGCCAGTAGTACCGGGGATAGGGATATCCCGACGGGCTTC.

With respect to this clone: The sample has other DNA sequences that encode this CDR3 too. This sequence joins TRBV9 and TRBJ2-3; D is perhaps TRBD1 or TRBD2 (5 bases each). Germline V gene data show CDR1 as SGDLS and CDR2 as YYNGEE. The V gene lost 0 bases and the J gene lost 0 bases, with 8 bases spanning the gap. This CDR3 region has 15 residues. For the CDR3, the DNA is TGTGCCAGCAGCGTAGTCGGGGCAAGCACAGATACGCAGTATTTT. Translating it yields CASSVVGASTDTQYF.

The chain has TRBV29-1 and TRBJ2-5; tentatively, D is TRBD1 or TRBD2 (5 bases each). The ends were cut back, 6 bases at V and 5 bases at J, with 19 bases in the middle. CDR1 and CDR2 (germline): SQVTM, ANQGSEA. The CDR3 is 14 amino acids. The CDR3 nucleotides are TGCAGCGTCGCCGGGGTAGGGGCAATTGAGACCCAGTACTTC. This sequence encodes CSVAGVGAIETQYF.

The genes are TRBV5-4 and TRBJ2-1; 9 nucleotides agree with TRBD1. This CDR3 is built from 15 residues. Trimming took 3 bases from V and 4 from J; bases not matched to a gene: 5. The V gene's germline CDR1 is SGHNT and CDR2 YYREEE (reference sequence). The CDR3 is CASSSRQGDYNEQFF. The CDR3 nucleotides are TGTGCCAGCAGCTCCCGACAGGGGGATTACAATGAGCAGTTCTTC.